This T cell receptor beta chain comes out of a study of CD39 and CD103 CD8 tumor-infiltrating T cells. Clones were read by immunoSEQ multiplex PCR, and TCRdb kept only the in-frame ones, dropping some. The sample consists of roughly 3,500 clones, 63% of them appearing once. CDR1 and CDR2 (germline): LGHNA, YSLEER. The CDR3 sequence is 15 residues long. The V end lost 1 base, the J end lost 2 bases, and 12 bases lay between the germline ends. Regarding this clone: Its antigen is as yet unknown. This same CDR3 is encoded by further DNA sequences in the sample.

Patients were not receiving any therapy when their samples were collected. Study-level points and caveats: Compared with DN, SP and blood memory CD8, DP TILs appeared more oligoclonal.

The rearrangement links TRBV4-3 to TRBJ2-7; possibly TRBD1 for D (5 bases). Sequencing was done on a sample of CD39- CD103- CD8+ T cells sorted from the tumor. Subset in this sample: CD103-CD39- double-negative CD45RA- CD8 T cells. The origin of this receptor is a human donor with head and neck squamous cell carcinoma. CDR3: CASSQAAGRAYEQYF. The CDR3 bases are TGCGCCAGCAGCCAAGCAGCAGGGCGAGCCTACGAGCAGTACTTC.